Listed below are T cell receptor beta chains from one sample, sequenced in a study of T cells in Graves' hyperthyroidism and ophthalmopathy. Using its own MiXCR run on the multiplex PCR reads, TCRdb lists one record per CDR3 protein. The table has around 690,000 distinct CDR3 sequences, roughly a sixth seen once; the top ten hold 15% to 19%. The sample consisted of blood. These receptors were obtained from a man aged 45-65 years with Graves' hyperthyroidism. Each CDR3 is given with its conserved first and last residue. D genes are given only for firm matches. A row's size may be missing; if present it is once, few, many or a size class.

j_gene,d_gene,v_gene,abundance,CDR3nt,CDR3aa
TRBJ1-1,TRBD1,TRBV28,many,TGTGCCAGCAGTTCGCGGACAGGGGAACACACTGTCCGAATAGGGGAACACACTGAAGCTTTCTTT,CASSSRTGEHTVRIGEHTEAFF
TRBJ2-4,TRBD2,TRBV6-2/TRBV6-3,few,TGTGCCAGCAGTCAACCGGGACTAGCGGACATCAAAAACATTCAGTACTTC,CASSQPGLADIKNIQYF
TRBJ2-2,TRBD2,TRBV12-3/TRBV12-4,.,TGTGCCAGCAGTTTAAGGGCCGGTAGCGGGCCGACCGGGGAGCTGTTTTTT,CASSLRAGSGPTGELFF
TRBJ1-5,TRBD1,TRBV19,many,TGTGCCAGTAGTATACTTGACAGGGGGCGCGGCAATCAGCCCCAGCATTTT,CASSILDRGRGNQPQHF
TRBJ1-1,.,TRBV28,few,TGTGCCAGCAGCCCGAACGGCAGGAGGAGTGCTTTCTTT,CASSPNGRRSAFF
TRBJ1-5,.,TRBV5-1,.,TGCGCCAGCAGTCTGGACGGAATATATCAGCCCCAGCATTTT,CASSLDGIYQPQHF
TRBJ2-7,TRBD2,TRBV20-1,few,TGCAGTGTTGAAGGGGCGACTAGCGGGAGGTCCAACTACGAGCAGTACTTC,CSVEGATSGRSNYEQYF
TRBJ2-7,TRBD1,TRBV29-1,.,TGCAGCGTTGAATCCGGGACAGGCTACGAGCAGTACTTC,CSVESGTGYEQYF
TRBJ1-2,.,TRBV6-1,many,TGTGCCAGCAGTTATCAGCGAGGTGGCTACACCTTC,CASSYQRGGYTF
TRBJ1-1,.,TRBV3-1,.,TGTGCCAGCAGCCAAAGTAGGTTGAACACTGAAGCTTTCTTT,CASSQSRLNTEAFF
TRBJ1-1,TRBD1,TRBV28,many,TGTGCCAGCAGGTCGCCGGGACAGGGCTTATCGGCTTTCTTT,CASRSPGQGLSAFF
TRBJ2-7,TRBD1,TRBV29-1,.,TGCAGCGTCCGCCGGGGACAGGGTTCCTACGAGCAGTACTTC,CSVRRGQGSYEQYF
TRBJ1-3,TRBD1,TRBV20-1,.,TGCAGTGCTAGAGAGGACAGGGGAATTCCTGGAAACACCATATATTTT,CSAREDRGIPGNTIYF
TRBJ2-1,TRBD2,TRBV19,.,TGTGCCAGTAGTATATTGCAGGTAACTAGCGGGAGTAATGAGCAGTTCTTC,CASSILQVTSGSNEQFF
TRBJ2-7,.,TRBV11-2,many,TGTGCCAGCAGCTTGGCCGGGGGCGCCCCGTACGAGCAGTACTTC,CASSLAGGAPYEQYF
TRBJ2-1,.,TRBV9,many,TGTGCCAGCAGCCCACAAGGTCAGTCTGTGAACAATGAGCAGTTCTTC,CASSPQGQSVNNEQFF
TRBJ1-1,.,TRBV7-3,many,TGTGCCAGCAGCTTAAATGGTCGGGGCACTGAAGCTTTCTTT,CASSLNGRGTEAFF
TRBJ2-2,TRBD2,TRBV5-4,.,TGTGCCAGCAGCCCATACCTGGGGGGGAGGACCGGGGAGCTGTTTTTT,CASSPYLGGRTGELFF
TRBJ2-1,.,TRBV27,many,TGTGCCAGCAGTTTATACCCCCAAGAGTGGAGGGATTCCTACAATGAGCAGTTCTTC,CASSLYPQEWRDSYNEQFF
TRBJ2-3,.,TRBV28,.,TGTGCCAGCAGTCCAAGGACAGGGAGGGGTACGCAGTATTTT,CASSPRTGRGTQYF
TRBJ1-5,.,TRBV3-1,many,TGTGCCAGCAGCCAAGATACATTTAGCAATCAGCCCCAGCATTTT,CASSQDTFSNQPQHF
TRBJ1-4,.,TRBV25-1,many,TGTGCCAGCAGTGACCCGATTGGGGCTAATGAAAAACTGTTTTTT,CASSDPIGANEKLFF
TRBJ1-1,TRBD1,TRBV4-1,.,TGCGCCAGCAGCCAGGAGGGGGCTCGGACTGAAGCTTTCTTT,CASSQEGARTEAFF
TRBJ2-7,.,TRBV6-2/TRBV6-3,many,TGTGCCAGCTGCTTGGGGGGGCTCTCCTACGAGCAGTACTTC,CASCLGGLSYEQYF
TRBJ2-1,.,TRBV19,.,TGTGCCAGTAGTTTTCTAGTTTCAAATGAGCAGTTCTTC,CASSFLVSNEQFF
TRBJ2-7,.,TRBV5-4,many,TGTGCCAGCAGCTTAGTTAGCTCCATCCACGAGCAGTACTTC,CASSLVSSIHEQYF
TRBJ2-1,TRBD2,TRBV3-1,.,TGTGCCAGCAGCCAAGTCCCCCTAGCGGTTAATGAGCAGTTCTTC,CASSQVPLAVNEQFF
TRBJ2-1,.,TRBV6-6,.,TGTGCCAGCAGTTACTCGGGGGACCCCTACAATGAGCAGTTCTTC,CASSYSGDPYNEQFF